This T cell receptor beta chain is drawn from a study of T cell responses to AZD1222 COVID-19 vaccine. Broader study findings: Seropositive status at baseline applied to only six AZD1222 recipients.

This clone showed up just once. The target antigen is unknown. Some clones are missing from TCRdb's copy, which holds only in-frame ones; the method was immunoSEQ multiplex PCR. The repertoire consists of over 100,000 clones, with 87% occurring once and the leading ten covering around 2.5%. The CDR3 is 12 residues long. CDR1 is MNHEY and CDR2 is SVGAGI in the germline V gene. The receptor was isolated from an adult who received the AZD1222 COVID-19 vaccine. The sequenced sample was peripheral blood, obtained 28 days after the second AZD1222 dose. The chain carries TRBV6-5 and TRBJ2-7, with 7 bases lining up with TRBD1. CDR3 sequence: CRSAMDLATGHV. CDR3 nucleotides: TGTCGCTCAGCGATGGATTTAGCGACAGGGCACGTC.